Following are 9 T cell receptor beta chains from one sample sequenced in a study of blood T cell repertoires in COVID-19. The table came from immunoSEQ multiplex PCR; TCRdb's copy has only in-frame clones and leaves some out. This sample has nearly 250,000 clones, with about 89% found just once. Sample: peripheral blood. These receptors were collected from a woman aged 55-75 years who had recovered from COVID-19.

J is TRBJ1-6 and V is TRBV5-1; D remains ambiguous. The CDR3 loop spans 15 amino acids. V was pared by 0 bases and J by 10 bases, with 14 bases between. Germline V gene lookup returns CDR1 SGHRS and CDR2 YFSETQ. The CDR3 nucleotides are TGCGCCAGCAGCTTGGGTCTCGGTTTCGCCTCACCCCTCCACTTT. Encoded protein: CASSLGLGFASPLHF.

This clone was observed a few times. Other DNA sequences of this sample code for an identical CDR3. In DNA form, the CDR3 reads TGTGCCAGCAGCTTAGAGGGACTCAATTCACCCCTCCACTTT. It codes for CASSLEGLNSPLHF. The chain uses TRBV7-2 and TRBJ1-6; a possible D gene is TRBD1 (5 bases). The germline V gene has CDR1 SGHTA and CDR2 FQGNSA. The germline V and J ends were trimmed by 1 base and 7 bases, with 8 bases remaining between them. The CDR3 is 14 residues long. The complete variable domain, with remaining parts taken from reference TRBV7-2 and TRBJ1-6, reads GAGVSQSPSNKVTEKGKDVELRCDPISGHTALYWYRQSLGQGLEFLIYFQGNSAPDKSGLPSDRFSAERTGGSVSTLTIQRTQQEDSAVYLCASSLEGLNSPLHFGNGTRLTVT.

For the CDR3, the DNA is TGTGCCAGCAGGGACTACCACGTTGGCAATGAGCAGTTCTTC. This gives the protein CASRDYHVGNEQFF. This chain joins TRBV27 and TRBJ2-1; D is possibly TRBD2 (6 bases). V was pared by 6 bases and J by 6 bases, with 15 bases between. CDR3 length: 14 amino acids. Germline-derived CDR1 and CDR2 are MNHEY and SMNVEV (reference sequence).

V is TRBV28 and J is TRBJ2-5; 7 positions match TRBD1. The CDR3 contains 14 residues. Looked up from germline, CDR1 is MDHEN and CDR2 is SYDVKM. J lost 3 bases, V lost 6 bases, and 7 bases had no gene match. Here the CDR3 reads CASRVQGWEETQYF. The CDR3 DNA is TGTGCCAGCAGGGTACAGGGGTGGGAAGAGACCCAGTACTTC.

The gene calls are TRBV19 and TRBJ1-6; perhaps TRBD1 as D (5 bases). V was pared by 3 bases and J by 4 bases, with 10 bases between. CDR1 and CDR2 from the germline V gene are LNHDA and SQIVND (reference sequence). This CDR3 comprises 15 residues. DNA for the CDR3: TGTGCCAGTAGTATGGGGGGGGTTTATAATTCACCCCTCCACTTT. Translated: CASSMGGVYNSPLHF.

The chain uses TRBV19 and TRBJ1-2; D unresolved. Per germline, CDR1 LNHDA and CDR2 SQIVND (reference sequence). The CDR3 covers 12 residues. Trimming removed 5 bases from V and 4 bases from J, with 8 bases in between. The CDR3 DNA reads as TGTGCCAGTAGTGAGACAACCTATGGCTACACCTTC. It codes for CASSETTYGYTF.

The rearrangement links TRBV3-1 (or the pseudogene TRBV3-2) to TRBJ1-1; no definite D call. Germline-derived CDR1 and CDR2 are LGHDT and YNNKEL (reference sequence). This CDR3 spans 12 amino acids. V was trimmed by 8 bases and J by 1 base, leaving 8 bases between them. This CDR3 reads CASGLKNTEAFF. The DNA of the CDR3 is TGTGCCAGCGGCCTAAAGAACACTGAAGCTTTCTTT.

This chain links TRBV27 with TRBJ2-1; the match to TRBD2 covers 9 bases. The CDR3 extends over 17 amino acids. Germline values: CDR1 MNHEY, CDR2 SMNVEV (reference sequence). V lost 5 bases and J lost 4; bases outside the gene matches: 12. CDR3 loop: CASSTPRLADLYNEQFF. DNA for the CDR3: TGTGCCAGCAGTACCCCAAGACTAGCGGACTTATACAATGAGCAGTTCTTC.

The genes are TRBV5-1 and TRBJ1-2; D might be TRBD1 (5 bases). This CDR3 has 14 amino acids. Between the trimmed V and J ends, which lost 6 bases and 3 bases, there was a span of 15 bases. The germline V gene has CDR1 SGHRS and CDR2 YFSETQ. In DNA, the CDR3 is TGCGCCAGCATGGGGACGCCGGGGGACTATGGCTACACCTTC. Amino acid sequence: CASMGTPGDYGYTF.